These T cell receptor beta chains were read from a single sample in a study of blood T cell repertoires in COVID-19. Produced via immunoSEQ multiplex PCR; TCRdb's table is partial and in-frame only. Of about 350,000 clones listed, 88% are singletons. The sample comprised PBMCs or T cells enriched from blood (not recorded which). The source is a woman in her twenties or thirties who had been exposed to COVID-19. Each CDR3 is given with its conserved first and last residue. D genes are given only for firm matches. Some rows mark clone size as missing; the rest say once, few, many or name a class of expanded clone.

- | TRBJ1-3 | - | TRBV28 | CASSFSFSGNTIYF | TGTGCCAGCAGTTTTTCGTTCTCTGGAAACACCATATATTTT
- | TRBJ2-5 | - | TRBV19 | CASSTPSGRETQYF | TGTGCCAGTAGTACCCCATCTGGCAGAGAGACCCAGTACTTC
- | TRBJ1-3 | once | TRBV2 | CASSETGGLSGNTIYF | TGTGCCAGCAGTGAAACTGGGGGACTCTCTGGAAACACCATATATTTT
TRBD1 | TRBJ1-2 | - | TRBV6-5 | CASSYGDRGDYGYTF | TGTGCCAGCAGTTACGGGGACAGGGGTGACTATGGCTACACCTTC
TRBD2 | TRBJ2-4 | - | TRBV7-9 | CASSLDVRLAGDIQYF | TGTGCCAGCAGCTTAGATGTACGACTAGCGGGAGACATTCAGTACTTC
TRBD2 | TRBJ2-5 | - | TRBV14 | CASSLIGGAGETQYF | TGTGCCAGCAGCCTCATCGGGGGGGCTGGAGAGACCCAGTACTTC
- | TRBJ2-7 | - | TRBV19 | CASSIRAGATYEQYF | TGTGCCAGTAGTATCCGGGCGGGTGCAACCTACGAGCAGTACTTC
- | TRBJ1-5 | - | TRBV18 | CASSPVGGNQPQHF | TGTGCCAGCTCACCAGTAGGGGGCAATCAGCCCCAGCATTTT
- | TRBJ2-2 | - | TRBV25-1 | CASSEWGPGELFF | TGTGCCAGCAGTGAATGGGGCCCCGGGGAGCTGTTTTTT
- | TRBJ2-5 | - | TRBV18 | CASSPRTDQETQYF | TGTGCCAGCTCACCCCGGACAGACCAAGAGACCCAGTACTTC
- | TRBJ1-6 | few | TRBV19 | CASSMGAGNSPLHF | TGTGCCAGTAGTATGGGGGCTGGTAATTCACCCCTCCACTTT
- | TRBJ1-1 | once | TRBV9 | CASTKGAGNTEAFF | TGTGCCAGCACGAAAGGGGCAGGGAACACTGAAGCTTTCTTT
TRBD2 | TRBJ2-7 | - | TRBV2 | CASSGSAGTSSEQYF | TGTGCCAGCAGTGGCTCTGCCGGGACTAGCTCCGAGCAGTACTTC
TRBD1 | TRBJ1-1 | - | TRBV7-9 | CASSAGQGMNTEAFF | TGTGCCAGCAGCGCGGGACAGGGGATGAACACTGAAGCTTTCTTT
TRBD2 | TRBJ2-7 | once | TRBV7-9 | CASSLDGRAAYEQYF | TGTGCCAGCAGCTTGGACGGGAGGGCCGCCTACGAGCAGTACTTC
TRBD2 | TRBJ2-1 | - | TRBV7-3 | CASSLAPSGPYNEQFF | TGTGCCAGCAGCCTAGCGCCTAGCGGGCCGTACAATGAGCAGTTCTTC
TRBD2 | TRBJ2-5 | - | TRBV6-4 | CASSETPGGQETQYF | TGTGCCAGCAGTGAGACGCCGGGAGGGCAAGAGACCCAGTACTTC
TRBD2 | TRBJ2-1 | - | TRBV9 | CASSVGTSGSSYNEQFF | TGTGCCAGCAGCGTCGGGACTAGCGGGAGCTCCTACAATGAGCAGTTCTTC
TRBD2 | TRBJ2-1 | - | TRBV7-8 | CASSLSLAVHNEQFF | TGTGCCAGCAGCTTATCACTAGCGGTACACAATGAGCAGTTCTTC
TRBD2 | TRBJ2-2 | - | TRBV9 | CASSVVTSENTGELFF | TGTGCCAGCAGCGTAGTGACTAGCGAGAACACCGGGGAGCTGTTTTTT
- | TRBJ1-2 | - | TRBV7-9 | CASSRKDGLYGYTF | TGTGCCAGCAGCCGGAAGGACGGACTCTATGGCTACACCTTC
- | TRBJ1-2 | - | TRBV29-1 | CSVVGEGYTF | TGCAGCGTTGTGGGGGAGGGTTACACCTTC
TRBD2 | TRBJ2-5 | - | TRBV7-2 | CASSLEGASGSRAQYF | TGTGCCAGCAGCTTAGAAGGGGCTAGCGGGTCTAGGGCCCAGTACTTC
- | TRBJ1-2 | once | TRBV19 | CASTTPPGGYTF | TGTGCCAGTACCACTCCCCCCGGTGGCTACACCTTC
- | TRBJ1-1 | - | TRBV27 | CASSLSGDTEAFF | TGTGCCAGCAGTTTATCGGGCGACACTGAAGCTTTCTTT
TRBD1 | TRBJ2-7 | - | TRBV5-1 | CASSRVGTGGYEQYF | TGCGCCAGCAGCCGGGTCGGGACAGGGGGGTACGAGCAGTACTTC
- | TRBJ1-1 | - | TRBV6-5 | CASSPDRRVYTEAFF | TGTGCCAGCAGCCCCGACCGGAGGGTTTACACTGAAGCTTTCTTT
TRBD2 | TRBJ2-7 | few | TRBV9 | CASSVSGRALEQYF | TGTGCCAGCAGCGTATCCGGGAGGGCCTTAGAGCAGTACTTC
- | TRBJ1-5 | - | TRBV15 | CATSRGELHSNQPQHF | TGTGCCACCAGCAGAGGGGAGCTTCATAGCAATCAGCCCCAGCATTTT
TRBD1 | TRBJ1-2 | once | TRBV28 | CASSSQGFYGYTF | TGTGCCAGCAGTTCACAGGGGTTCTATGGCTACACCTTC
- | TRBJ2-7 | once | TRBV28 | CASSLSPFDEQYF | TGTGCCAGCAGTTTATCCCCCTTCGACGAGCAGTACTTC
- | TRBJ2-7 | - | TRBV11-2 | CASTQAGEHYEQYF | TGTGCCAGCACCCAAGCCGGGGAGCACTACGAGCAGTACTTC
- | TRBJ1-2 | - | TRBV28 | CASRETTGNYGYTF | TGTGCCAGCAGGGAAACCACAGGGAACTATGGCTACACCTTC
TRBD1 | TRBJ2-5 | - | TRBV28 | CASSLGQGPQETQYF | TGTGCCAGCAGTTTGGGACAGGGGCCTCAAGAGACCCAGTACTTC
TRBD2 | TRBJ2-7 | - | TRBV27 | CASSPMGSGATYEQYF | TGTGCCAGCAGTCCTATGGGGAGCGGGGCCACCTACGAGCAGTACTTC
- | TRBJ2-7 | - | TRBV6-5 | CASRQGPNSYEQYF | TGTGCCAGCAGACAGGGTCCCAACTCCTACGAGCAGTACTTC
- | TRBJ2-1 | - | TRBV6-4 | CASSDRPLLGAGNEQFF | TGTGCCAGCAGTGATCGACCCCTGTTGGGGGCAGGGAATGAGCAGTTCTTC
- | TRBJ1-5 | - | TRBV6-5 | CASMKGVNQPQHF | TGTGCCAGCATGAAGGGAGTTAATCAGCCCCAGCATTTT
- | TRBJ1-3 | - | TRBV19 | CASSVALLSGNTIYF | TGTGCCAGTAGTGTCGCCCTACTCTCTGGAAACACCATATATTTT
- | TRBJ2-7 | - | TRBV18 | CASSPRHTYEQYF | TGTGCCAGCTCCCCGCGACACACCTACGAGCAGTACTTC
- | TRBJ1-1 | - | TRBV11-3 | CASSPRTAANTEAFF | TGTGCCAGCAGCCCGCGGACAGCCGCGAACACTGAAGCTTTCTTT
- | TRBJ2-7 | - | TRBV27 | CASSLGGEAYEQYF | TGTGCCAGCAGTTTAGGCGGGGAGGCCTACGAGCAGTACTTC
TRBD1 | TRBJ1-6 | - | TRBV19 | CASSTTGTGGFSPLHF | TGTGCCAGTAGTACAACCGGGACAGGGGGTTTTTCACCCCTCCACTTT
TRBD2 | TRBJ2-1 | - | TRBV5-4 | CASSHPTSGVYNEQFF | TGTGCCAGCAGCCATCCGACTAGCGGGGTCTACAATGAGCAGTTCTTC
- | TRBJ2-1 | - | TRBV10-2 | CASSESWAPIYNEQFF | TGCGCCAGCAGTGAGTCATGGGCGCCAATCTACAATGAGCAGTTCTTC
- | TRBJ2-7 | - | TRBV5-1 | CASSPGGSGGQDYEQYF | TGCGCCAGCAGCCCCGGGGGTTCCGGCGGGCAAGACTACGAGCAGTACTTC
TRBD1 | TRBJ1-5 | few | TRBV18 | CASSRRQGAGGLNEPQHF | TGTGCCAGCTCACGGCGACAGGGGGCGGGTGGGCTCAATGAGCCCCAGCATTTT
- | TRBJ1-1 | - | TRBV15 | CATSGGSLEAFF | TGTGCCACCAGCGGAGGGTCACTTGAAGCTTTCTTT
- | TRBJ2-7 | - | TRBV27 | CASRRMGTGEQYF | TGTGCCAGCAGGCGGATGGGTACGGGGGAGCAGTACTTC
- | TRBJ2-2 | - | TRBV28 | CASSFGGRDTGELFF | TGTGCCAGCAGTTTTGGAGGGCGCGACACCGGGGAGCTGTTTTTT
- | TRBJ1-5 | - | TRBV28 | CASSLWGPDNQPQHF | TGTGCCAGCAGTTTATGGGGGCCCGACAATCAGCCCCAGCATTTT
- | TRBJ1-4 | - | TRBV2 | CASSERRASNEKLFF | TGTGCCAGCAGTGAAAGGAGGGCTTCGAATGAAAAACTGTTTTTT
TRBD1 | TRBJ2-7 | - | TRBV28 | CASSRFPGQGPHEQYF | TGTGCCAGCAGCCGATTCCCGGGACAGGGGCCCCACGAGCAGTACTTC
TRBD1 | TRBJ2-7 | - | TRBV14 | CASSPGQGRYEQYF | TGTGCCAGCAGCCCAGGACAGGGACGCTACGAGCAGTACTTC
- | TRBJ1-1 | - | TRBV4-2 | CASSQDLDTEAFF | TGTGCCAGCAGCCAAGATCTAGATACTGAAGCTTTCTTT
TRBD2 | TRBJ2-1 | - | TRBV7-8 | CASSPPRGGSYNEQFF | TGTGCCAGCAGCCCGCCCCGGGGGGGCTCCTACAATGAGCAGTTCTTC
- | TRBJ1-3 | - | TRBV18 | CASSPTLEISGNTIYF | TGTGCCAGCTCACCCACGTTGGAGATCTCTGGAAACACCATATATTTT
- | TRBJ2-7 | - | TRBV6-1 | CASSSDSYEQYF | TGTGCCAGCAGCTCCGACAGCTACGAGCAGTACTTC
- | TRBJ1-2 | - | TRBV5-4 | CASSLGADEYMVSYTF | TGTGCCAGCAGCTTGGGGGCCGACGAGTATATGGTCAGCTACACCTTC
- | TRBJ1-1 | - | TRBV19 | CASSVDPAGLNTEAFF | TGTGCCAGTAGTGTCGATCCGGCAGGGCTTAACACTGAAGCTTTCTTT